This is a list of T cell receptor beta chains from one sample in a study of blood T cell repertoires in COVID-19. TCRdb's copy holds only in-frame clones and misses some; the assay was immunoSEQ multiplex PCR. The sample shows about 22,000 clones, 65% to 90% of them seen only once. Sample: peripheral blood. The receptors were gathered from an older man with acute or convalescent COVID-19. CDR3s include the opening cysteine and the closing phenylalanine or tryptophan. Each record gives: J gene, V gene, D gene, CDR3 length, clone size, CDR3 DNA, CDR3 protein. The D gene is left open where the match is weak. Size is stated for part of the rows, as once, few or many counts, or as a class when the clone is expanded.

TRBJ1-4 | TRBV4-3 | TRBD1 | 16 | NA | TGCGCCAGCAGCCAAGGTGGGACAGTTACTAATGAAAAACTGTTTTTT | CASSQGGTVTNEKLFF
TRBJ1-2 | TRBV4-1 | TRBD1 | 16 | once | TGCGCCAGCAGCCAAGTAGCACCCGGGACAGGCTATGGCTACACCTTC | CASSQVAPGTGYGYTF
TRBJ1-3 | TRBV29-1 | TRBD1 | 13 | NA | TGCAGCGTTTCCCAGACAGGGGTAAACACCATATATTTT | CSVSQTGVNTIYF
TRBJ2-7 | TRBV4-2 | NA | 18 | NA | TGTGCCAGCAGCCAAGAAGGGGTGGGTGGGTATTCCTCCTACGAGCAGTACTTC | CASSQEGVGGYSSYEQYF
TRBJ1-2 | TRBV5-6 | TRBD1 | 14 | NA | TGTGCCAGCAGCTTAGGGACAGGTCTCTATGGCTACACCTTC | CASSLGTGLYGYTF
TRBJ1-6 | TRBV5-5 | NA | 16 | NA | TGTGCCAGCAGCTCGCACCCGGACAGTGCTAATTCACCCCTCCACTTT | CASSSHPDSANSPLHF
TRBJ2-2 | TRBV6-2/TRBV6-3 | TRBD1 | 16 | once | TGTGCCAGCAGCTCCCGGCGACAGGGGTGGACCGGGGAGCTGTTTTTT | CASSSRRQGWTGELFF
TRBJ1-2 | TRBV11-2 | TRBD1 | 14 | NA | TGTGCCAGCAGCTTCCACGACAGGGTCGGGGGCTACACCTTC | CASSFHDRVGGYTF
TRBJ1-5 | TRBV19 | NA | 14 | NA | TGTGCCAGTAATAGGACACCCGATAGTCAGCCCCAGCATTTT | CASNRTPDSQPQHF
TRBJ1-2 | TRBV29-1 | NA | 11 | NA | TGCAGCGTACGGGAGACGGATGGCTACACCTTC | CSVRETDGYTF
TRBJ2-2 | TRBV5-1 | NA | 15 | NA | TGCGCCAGCAGCTGGGCGGGGGCCGGGAGCGGGGAGCTGTTTTTT | CASSWAGAGSGELFF
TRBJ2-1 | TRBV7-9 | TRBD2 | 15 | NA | TGTGCCAGCAGCTTCAGCGGGAGCTCCTACAATGAGCAGTTCTTC | CASSFSGSSYNEQFF
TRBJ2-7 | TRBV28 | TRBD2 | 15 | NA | TGTGCCAGCAGCTCCTGGGCTAGCGGGAGCTACGAGCAGTACTTC | CASSSWASGSYEQYF
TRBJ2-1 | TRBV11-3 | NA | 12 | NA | TGTGCCAGCAGCTTGGCTGGGAGTGAGCAGTTCTTC | CASSLAGSEQFF
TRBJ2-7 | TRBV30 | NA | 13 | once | TGTGCCTGGAGTAAGAGAAGACTCTACGAGCAGTACTTC | CAWSKRRLYEQYF
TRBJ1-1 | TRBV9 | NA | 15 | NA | TGTGCCAGCAGTCCACCTAGGGGGGGGTCCACTGAAGCTTTCTTT | CASSPPRGGSTEAFF
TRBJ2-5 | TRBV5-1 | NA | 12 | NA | TGCGCCAGCAGCTTGGTGCGGGAGACCCAGTACTTC | CASSLVRETQYF